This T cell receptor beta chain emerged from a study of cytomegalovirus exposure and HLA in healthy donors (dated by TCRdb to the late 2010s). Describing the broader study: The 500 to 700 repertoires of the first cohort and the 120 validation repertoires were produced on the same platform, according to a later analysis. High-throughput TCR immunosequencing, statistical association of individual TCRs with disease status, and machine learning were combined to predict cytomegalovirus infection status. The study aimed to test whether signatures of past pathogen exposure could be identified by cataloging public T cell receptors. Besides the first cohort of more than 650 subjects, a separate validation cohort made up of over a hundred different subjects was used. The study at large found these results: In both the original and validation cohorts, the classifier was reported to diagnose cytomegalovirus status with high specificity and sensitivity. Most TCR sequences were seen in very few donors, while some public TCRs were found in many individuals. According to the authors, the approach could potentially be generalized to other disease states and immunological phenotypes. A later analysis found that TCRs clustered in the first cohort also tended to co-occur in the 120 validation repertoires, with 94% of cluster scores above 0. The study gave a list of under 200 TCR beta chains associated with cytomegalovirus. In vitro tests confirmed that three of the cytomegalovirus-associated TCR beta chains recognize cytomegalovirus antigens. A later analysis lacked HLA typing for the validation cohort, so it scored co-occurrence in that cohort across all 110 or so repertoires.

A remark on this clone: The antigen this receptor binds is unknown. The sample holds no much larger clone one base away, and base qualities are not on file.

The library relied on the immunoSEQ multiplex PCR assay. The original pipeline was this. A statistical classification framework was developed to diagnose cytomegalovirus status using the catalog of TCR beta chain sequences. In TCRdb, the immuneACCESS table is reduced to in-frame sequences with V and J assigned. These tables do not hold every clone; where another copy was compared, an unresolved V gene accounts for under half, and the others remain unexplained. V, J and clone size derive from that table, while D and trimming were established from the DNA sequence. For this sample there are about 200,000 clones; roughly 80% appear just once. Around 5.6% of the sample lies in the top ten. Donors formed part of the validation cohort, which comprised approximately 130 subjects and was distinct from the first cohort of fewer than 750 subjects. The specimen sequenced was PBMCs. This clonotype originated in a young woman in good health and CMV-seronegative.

The base sequence is TGTGCCAGCAGAGTAGGGACAGTCCAAGAGACCCAGTACTTC. Protein translation: CASRVGTVQETQYF. The chain joins TRBV6-1 to TRBJ2-5; TRBD1 lines up with 7 middle nucleotides. Clipping removes 6 bases from V and 1 base from J, with 5 as the unmatched junction base count. The germline V gene encodes CDR1 MNHNS and CDR2 SASEGT. From its cysteine to its phenylalanine, the CDR3 spans 14 amino acids. Just the 42-base CDR3 DNA is kept, in frame starting at base 1.